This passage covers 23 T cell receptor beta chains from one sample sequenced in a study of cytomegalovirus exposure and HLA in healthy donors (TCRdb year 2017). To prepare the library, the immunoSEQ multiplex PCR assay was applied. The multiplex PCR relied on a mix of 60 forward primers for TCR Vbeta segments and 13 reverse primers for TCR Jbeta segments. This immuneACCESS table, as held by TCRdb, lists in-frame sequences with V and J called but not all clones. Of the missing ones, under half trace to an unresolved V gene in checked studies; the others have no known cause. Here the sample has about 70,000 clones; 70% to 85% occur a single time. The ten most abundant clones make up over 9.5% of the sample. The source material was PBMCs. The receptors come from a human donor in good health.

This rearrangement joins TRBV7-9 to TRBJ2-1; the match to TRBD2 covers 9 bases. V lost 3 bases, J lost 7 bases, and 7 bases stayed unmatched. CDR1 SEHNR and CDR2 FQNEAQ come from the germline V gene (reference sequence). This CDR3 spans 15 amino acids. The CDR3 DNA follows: TGTGCCAGCAGCTTTTATCCAGCGGGAGGAAATGAGCAGTTCTTC. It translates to CASSFYPAGGNEQFF.

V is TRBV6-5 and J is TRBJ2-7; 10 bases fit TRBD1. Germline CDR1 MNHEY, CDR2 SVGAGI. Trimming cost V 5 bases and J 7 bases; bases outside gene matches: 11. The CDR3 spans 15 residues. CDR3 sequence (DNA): TGTGCCAGCAGTATATCCGGGACAGGGGTAAGTGAGCAGTACTTC. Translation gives CASSISGTGVSEQYF.

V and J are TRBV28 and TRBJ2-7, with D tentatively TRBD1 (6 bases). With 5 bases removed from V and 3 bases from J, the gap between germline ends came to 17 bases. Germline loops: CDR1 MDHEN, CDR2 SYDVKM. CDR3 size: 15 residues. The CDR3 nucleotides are TGTGCCAGCAGTGTCTCGGGACATTATTACTACGAGCAGTACTTC. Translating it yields CASSVSGHYYYEQYF.

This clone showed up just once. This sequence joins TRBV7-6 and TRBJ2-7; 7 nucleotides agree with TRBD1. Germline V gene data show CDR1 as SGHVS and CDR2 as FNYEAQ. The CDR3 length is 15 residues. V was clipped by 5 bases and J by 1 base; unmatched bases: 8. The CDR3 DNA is TGTGCCAGCAGCCCCGAGGACAGGACATCCTACGAGCAGTACTTC. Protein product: CASSPEDRTSYEQYF.

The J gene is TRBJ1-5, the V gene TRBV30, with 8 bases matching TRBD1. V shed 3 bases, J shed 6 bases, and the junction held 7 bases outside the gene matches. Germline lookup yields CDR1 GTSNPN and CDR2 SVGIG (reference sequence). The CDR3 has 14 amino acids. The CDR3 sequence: CAWSQGALSQPQHF. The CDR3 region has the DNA TGTGCCTGGAGCCAGGGGGCTTTGAGTCAGCCCCAGCATTTT. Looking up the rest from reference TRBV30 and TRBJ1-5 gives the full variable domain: SQTIHQWPATLVQPVGSPLSLECTVEGTSNPNLYWYRQAAGRGLQLLFYSVGIGQISSEVPQNLSASRPQDRQFILSSKKLLLSDSGFYLCAWSQGALSQPQHFGDGTRLSIL.

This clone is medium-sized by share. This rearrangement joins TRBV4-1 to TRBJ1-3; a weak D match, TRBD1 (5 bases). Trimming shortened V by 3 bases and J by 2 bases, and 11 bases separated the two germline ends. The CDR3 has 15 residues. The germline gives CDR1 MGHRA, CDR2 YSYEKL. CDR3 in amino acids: CASSQGGRTGNTIYF. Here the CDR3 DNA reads TGCGCCAGCAGCCAGGGGGGACGGACTGGAAACACCATATATTTT.

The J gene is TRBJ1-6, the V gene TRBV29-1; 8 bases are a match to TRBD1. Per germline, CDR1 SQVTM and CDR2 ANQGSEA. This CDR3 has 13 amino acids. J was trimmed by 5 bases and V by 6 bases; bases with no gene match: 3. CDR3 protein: CSVRQGNNSPLHF. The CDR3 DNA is TGCAGCGTCCGACAGGGGAATAATTCACCCCTCCACTTT.

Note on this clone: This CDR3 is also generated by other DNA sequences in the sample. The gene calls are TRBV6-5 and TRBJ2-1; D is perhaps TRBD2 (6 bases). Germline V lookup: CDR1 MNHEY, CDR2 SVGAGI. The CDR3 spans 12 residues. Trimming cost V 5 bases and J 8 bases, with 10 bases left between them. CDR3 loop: CASSRTGDEQFF. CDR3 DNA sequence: TGTGCCAGCAGTCGAACGGGGGATGAGCAGTTCTTC.

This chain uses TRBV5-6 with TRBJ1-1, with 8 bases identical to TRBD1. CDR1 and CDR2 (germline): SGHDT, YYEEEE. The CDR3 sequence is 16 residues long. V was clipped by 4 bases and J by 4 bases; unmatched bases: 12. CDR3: CASSPGGQGYATEAFF. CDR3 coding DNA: TGTGCCAGCAGCCCGGGCGGACAGGGTTATGCCACTGAAGCTTTCTTT.

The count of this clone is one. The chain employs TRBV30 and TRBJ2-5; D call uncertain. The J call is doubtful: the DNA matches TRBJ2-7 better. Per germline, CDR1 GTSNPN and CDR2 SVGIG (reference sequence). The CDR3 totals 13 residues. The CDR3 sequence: CAWSESRPYEQYF. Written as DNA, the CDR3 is TGTGCCTGGAGTGAGTCTAGGCCCTACGAGCAGTACTTC.

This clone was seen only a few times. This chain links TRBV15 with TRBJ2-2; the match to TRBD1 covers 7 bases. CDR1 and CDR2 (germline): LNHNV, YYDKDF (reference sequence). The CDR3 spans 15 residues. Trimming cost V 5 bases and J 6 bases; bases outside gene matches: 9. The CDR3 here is CATSSKSTGAGELFF. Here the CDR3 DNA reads TGTGCCACCAGCTCTAAAAGTACAGGGGCCGGGGAGCTGTTTTTT. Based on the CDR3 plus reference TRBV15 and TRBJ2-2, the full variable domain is DAMVIQNPRYQVTQFGKPVTLSCSQTLNHNVMYWYQQKSSQAPKLLFHYYDKDFNNEADTPDNFQSRRPNTSFCFLDIRSPGLGDTAMYLCATSSKSTGAGELFFGEGSRLTVL.

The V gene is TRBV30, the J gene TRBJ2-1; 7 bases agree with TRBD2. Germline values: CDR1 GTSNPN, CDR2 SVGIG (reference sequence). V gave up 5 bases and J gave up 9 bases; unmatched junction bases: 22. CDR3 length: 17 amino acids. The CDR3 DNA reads TGTGCCTGGCTAACGGGTCCGGGTCAGCGCGGGGGAGGTGAGCAGTTCTTC. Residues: CAWLTGPGQRGGGEQFF.

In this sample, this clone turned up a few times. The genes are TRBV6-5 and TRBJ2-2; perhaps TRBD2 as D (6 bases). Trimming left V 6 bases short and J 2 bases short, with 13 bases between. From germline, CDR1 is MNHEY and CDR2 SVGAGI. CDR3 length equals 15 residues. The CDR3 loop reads CASRTTGANTGELFF. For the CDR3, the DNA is TGTGCCAGCAGAACCACGGGAGCAAACACCGGGGAGCTGTTTTTT.

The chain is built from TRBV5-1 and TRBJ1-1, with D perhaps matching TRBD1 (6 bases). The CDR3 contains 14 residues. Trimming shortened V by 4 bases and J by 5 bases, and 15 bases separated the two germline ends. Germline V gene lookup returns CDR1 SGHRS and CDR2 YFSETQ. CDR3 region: CASSETQGATEAFF. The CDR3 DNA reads TGCGCCAGCAGCGAAACACAGGGCGCAACTGAAGCTTTCTTT.

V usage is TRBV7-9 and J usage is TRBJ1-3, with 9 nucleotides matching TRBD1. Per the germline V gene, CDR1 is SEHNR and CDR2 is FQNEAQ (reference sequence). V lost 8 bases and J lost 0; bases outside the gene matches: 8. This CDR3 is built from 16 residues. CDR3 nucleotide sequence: TGTGCCAGCGACCGGGACAGGGTCTTCTCTGGAAACACCATATATTTT. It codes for CASDRDRVFSGNTIYF. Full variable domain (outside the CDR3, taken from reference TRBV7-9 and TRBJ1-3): DTGVSQNPRHKITKRGQNVTFRCDPISEHNRLYWYRQTLGQGPEFLTYFQNEAQLEKSRLLSDRFSAERPKGSFSTLEIQRTEQGDSAMYLCASDRDRVFSGNTIYFGEGSWLTVV.

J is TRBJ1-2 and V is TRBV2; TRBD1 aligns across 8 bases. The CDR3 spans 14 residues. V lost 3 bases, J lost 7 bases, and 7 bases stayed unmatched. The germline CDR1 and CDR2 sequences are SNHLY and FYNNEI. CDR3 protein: CASSEGRGRGGYTF. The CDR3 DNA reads TGTGCCAGCAGTGAGGGCAGGGGGCGGGGTGGCTACACCTTC.

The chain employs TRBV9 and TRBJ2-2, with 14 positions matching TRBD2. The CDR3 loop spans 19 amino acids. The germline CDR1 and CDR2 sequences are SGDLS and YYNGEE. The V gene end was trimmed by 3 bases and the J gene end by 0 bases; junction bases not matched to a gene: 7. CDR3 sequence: CASSAARLAGGPNTGELFF. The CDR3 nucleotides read TGTGCCAGCAGCGCGGCAAGACTAGCGGGAGGGCCGAACACCGGGGAGCTGTTTTTT.

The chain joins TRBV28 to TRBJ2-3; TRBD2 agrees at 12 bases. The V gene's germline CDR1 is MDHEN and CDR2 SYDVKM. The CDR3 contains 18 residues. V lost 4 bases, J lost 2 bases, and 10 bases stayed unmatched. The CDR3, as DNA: TGTGCCAGCAGTTCCCTTCTAGCGGGAGGGTTGACCACAGATACGCAGTATTTT. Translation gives CASSSLLAGGLTTDTQYF.

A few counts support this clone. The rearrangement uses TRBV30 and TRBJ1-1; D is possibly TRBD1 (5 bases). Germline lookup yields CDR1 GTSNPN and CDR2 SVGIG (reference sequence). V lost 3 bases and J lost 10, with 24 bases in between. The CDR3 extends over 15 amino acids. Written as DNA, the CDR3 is TGTGCCTGGAGACGATCCGCGATTACAGATCAGGGAGCTTTCTTT. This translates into CAWRRSAITDQGAFF.

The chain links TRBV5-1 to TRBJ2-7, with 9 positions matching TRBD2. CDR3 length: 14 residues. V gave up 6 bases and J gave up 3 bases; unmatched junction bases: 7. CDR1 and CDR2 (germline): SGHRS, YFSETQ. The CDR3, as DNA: TGCGCCAGCACTTACAATAGCGGGAGCTACGAGCAGTACTTC. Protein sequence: CASTYNSGSYEQYF.

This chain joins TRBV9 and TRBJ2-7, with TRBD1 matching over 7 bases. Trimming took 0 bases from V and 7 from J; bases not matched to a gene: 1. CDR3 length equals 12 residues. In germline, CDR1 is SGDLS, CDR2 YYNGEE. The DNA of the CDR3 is TGTGCCAGCAGCGTAGGGGACAGTGAGCAGTACTTC. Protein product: CASSVGDSEQYF.

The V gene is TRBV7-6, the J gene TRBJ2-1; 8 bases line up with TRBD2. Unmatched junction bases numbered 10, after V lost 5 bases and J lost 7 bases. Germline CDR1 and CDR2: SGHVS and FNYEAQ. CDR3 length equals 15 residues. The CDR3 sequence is CASSPSGSSKNEQFF. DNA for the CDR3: TGTGCCAGCAGCCCCAGCGGGAGCTCGAAGAATGAGCAGTTCTTC.

CDR3 sequence (DNA): TGCGCCAGCAGCCAAGCGGCTAGCGGGATTTACAATGAGCAGTTCTTC. As protein: CASSQAASGIYNEQFF. The chain recombines TRBV4-1 with TRBJ2-1, with 9 bases fitting TRBD2. The CDR3 has 16 residues. The V and J ends lost 1 base and 4 bases, in that order; junction bases with no gene match: 5. Per germline, CDR1 MGHRA and CDR2 YSYEKL.